These 29 T cell receptor beta chains originate from one sample sequenced in a study of Graves' ophthalmopathy and Graves' hyperthyroidism. Amplified TCR beta CDR3 regions were obtained using RNA transcripts as template. An initial RT-PCR round employing HTBI primers preceded a second-round multiplex PCR. MiXCR, applied by TCRdb to the multiplex PCR reads, yields one record per CDR3 protein. Seen here are about 480,000 distinct CDR3 sequences, approximately 15% observed once, and the top ten hold 8% to 10%. What was sequenced was blood. The receptors shown here come from a woman in her twenties or thirties with Graves' ophthalmopathy.

This clonotype was seen more than once but under ten times. V usage is TRBV19 and J usage is TRBJ2-3; D could derive from TRBD1 or TRBD2 (5 bases each). The CDR3 contains 16 residues. Between the trimmed V and J ends, which lost 5 bases and 2 bases, there was a span of 17 bases. The V gene's germline CDR1 is LNHDA and CDR2 SQIVND (reference sequence). The CDR3 loop is CASSRLGRRLTDTQYF. The DNA of the CDR3 is TGTGCCAGTAGTCGGCTGGGACGGCGACTCACAGATACGCAGTATTTT.

This clonotype appeared a few times. The chain combines TRBV2 with TRBJ2-7; D is undetermined. V lost 5 bases and J lost 5, with 10 bases in between. This CDR3 is built from 12 residues. CDR1 SNHLY and CDR2 FYNNEI come from the germline V gene. The CDR3 reads CASSTRPHEQYF. The DNA of the CDR3 is TGTGCCAGCAGTACCCGGCCCCACGAGCAGTACTTC.

This CDR3 reads CASSNIRGQTQYF. DNA for the CDR3: TGTGCCAGCAGTAACATCAGGGGACAGACCCAGTACTTC. The rearrangement links TRBV12-3 or TRBV12-4 to TRBJ2-5; the D gene is possibly TRBD1 (6 bases). CDR3 size: 13 residues. V shed 5 bases and J shed 6 bases, with 13 bases lying between them.

This clonotype was detected many times. The genes are TRBV20-1 and TRBJ2-5; D possibly uses TRBD1 or TRBD2 (5 bases each). Germline CDR1 and CDR2: DFQATT and SNEGSKA (reference sequence). This CDR3 comprises 12 residues. The V end lost 6 bases, the J end lost 5 bases, and 13 bases lay between the germline ends. CDR3: CSAWGRFETQYF. CDR3 nucleotide sequence: TGCAGTGCCTGGGGGAGATTCGAGACCCAGTACTTC.

Many counts were recorded for this clonotype. Here the CDR3 DNA reads TGTGCCAGCAGTTACTCGAATGTTCTGGGGGCCGGGGAGCAGTACTTC. Translated, it gives CASSYSNVLGAGEQYF. V usage is TRBV6-5 and J usage is TRBJ2-7, with D tentatively TRBD1 (6 bases). CDR3 length: 16 residues. V dropped 0 bases and J dropped 7 bases, with 19 bases sitting between them. Germline lookup yields CDR1 MNHEY and CDR2 SVGAGI.

Points on this clonotype: One junction end does not reproduce the germline sequence, and a read error may be involved. The V call is TRBV5-1, the J call TRBJ2-2, with D possibly called TRBD1 or TRBD2 (5 bases each). Germline V gene data show CDR1 as SGHRS and CDR2 as YFSETQ. The CDR3 is 16 residues long. CDR3 coding DNA: TGCGCCAGCAGCATCGGGACCATGGTCGGCACCGGGGATCTGTTTTTT. Protein product: CASSIGTMVGTGDLFF.

This clonotype was picked up many times. The rearrangement links TRBV11-3 to TRBJ1-2; D is possibly TRBD1 (6 bases). Germline V gene data show CDR1 as SGHNT and CDR2 as YENEEA. The V gene lost 5 bases and the J gene lost 4 bases, with 14 bases spanning the gap. The CDR3 has 14 residues. The CDR3 DNA sequence: TGTGCCAGCAGCCCTGAGGGCAGGGGCTATGGCTACACCTTC. Translated: CASSPEGRGYGYTF.

Worth noting for this clonotype: The conserved closing phenylalanine or tryptophan is absent in this CDR3, likely reflecting a read error. This rearrangement joins TRBV27 to TRBJ1-2; D remains ambiguous. The CDR3 length is 15 residues. V lost 3 bases to trimming and J lost 5 bases, with 16 bases between them. Germline V gene lookup returns CDR1 MNHEY and CDR2 SMNVEV (reference sequence). The CDR3 sequence: CASSLVHNAFYGYTV. The DNA of the CDR3 is TGTGCCAGCAGTTTGGTACACAACGCCTTTTATGGCTACACCGTC.

This clonotype was seen ten or more times. The CDR3 ends on some other residue instead of the conserved phenylalanine or tryptophan, so this is likely a read error. The chain couples TRBV6-1 to TRBJ1-6; D may be TRBD1 (5 bases). The germline CDR1 and CDR2 sequences are MNHNS and SASEGT. Trimming cost V 6 bases and J 0 bases, with 9 bases left between them. The CDR3 is 15 amino acids. CDR3 bases: TGTGCCAGCAGCTGGGGGAGCTCCTATAATTCACCCCTCCACCTT. Translation gives CASSWGSSYNSPLHL.

This clonotype has ten or more counts. This rearrangement joins TRBV12-3 or TRBV12-4 to TRBJ2-7, with D unclear. Trimming cost V 6 bases and J 2 bases, with 11 bases left between them. This CDR3 contains 13 residues. The DNA for the CDR3 is TGTGCCAGCAGGGACGCCCGAACCTACGAGCAGTACTTC. This encodes CASRDARTYEQYF.

This clonotype was recorded at least ten times. This chain connects TRBV6-2 or TRBV6-3 to TRBJ2-5; 9 nucleotides agree with TRBD2. The trim removed 2 bases at V and 5 bases at J, leaving 6 bases unmatched. This CDR3 is 15 amino acids long. Germline V gene lookup returns CDR1 MNHEY and CDR2 SVGEGT. The CDR3 DNA follows: TGTGCCAGCAGTTACGTAGCGGGAGAGATGGAGACCCAGTACTTC. Translation gives CASSYVAGEMETQYF.

This clonotype was counted many times. This chain connects TRBV20-1 to TRBJ2-5; TRBD2 matches 7 bases. Germline V gene lookup returns CDR1 DFQATT and CDR2 SNEGSKA (reference sequence). The CDR3 is 12 residues long. V was clipped by 6 bases and J by 5 bases; unmatched bases: 6. The CDR3, as DNA: TGCAGTGCCCGTAACGGGGGGGAGACCCAGTACTTC. Residues: CSARNGGETQYF.

The sample holds a few counts of this clonotype. The rearrangement joins TRBV3-1 to TRBJ2-2, with 11 bases aligning to TRBD2. Germline-derived CDR1 and CDR2 are LGHDT and YNNKEL (reference sequence). Losses at the gene ends were 4 bases for V and 1 base for J; bases not matched to a gene: 2. The CDR3 totals 16 residues. The CDR3 is CASSRGLAVNTGELFF. The DNA for the CDR3 is TGTGCCAGCAGCCGGGGACTAGCGGTGAACACCGGGGAGCTGTTTTTT.

This clonotype occurred many times. The gene calls are TRBV7-9 and TRBJ1-1; possibly TRBD1 for D (6 bases). The CDR3 covers 14 residues. Trimming cost V 2 bases and J 6 bases, with 13 bases left between them. Looked up from germline, CDR1 is SEHNR and CDR2 is FQNEAQ (reference sequence). The CDR3 sequence is CASSLMGAVAEAFF. CDR3 sequence (DNA): TGTGCCAGCAGCTTAATGGGGGCAGTCGCTGAAGCTTTCTTT. Variable domain in full (rest from reference TRBV7-9 and TRBJ1-1): DTGVSQNPRHKITKRGQNVTFRCDPISEHNRLYWYRQTLGQGPEFLTYFQNEAQLEKSRLLSDRFSAERPKGSFSTLEIQRTEQGDSAMYLCASSLMGAVAEAFFGQGTRLTVV.

This clonotype was seen only a few times. The chain is built from TRBV30 and TRBJ2-2; 8 bases agree with TRBD1. The CDR3 has 14 residues. Germline CDR1 and CDR2: GTSNPN and SVGIG (reference sequence). V gave up 5 bases and J gave up 6 bases; unmatched junction bases: 8. CDR3 loop: CAWHPGTGPGELFF. Here the CDR3 DNA reads TGTGCCTGGCATCCCGGGACAGGACCCGGGGAGCTGTTTTTT.

This clonotype was counted ten times or more. The chain carries TRBV7-8 and TRBJ1-1; TRBD1 is a possible D gene (6 bases). The CDR3 sequence is 15 residues long. Trimming took off 6 bases at V and 1 base at J, with 15 bases between the two ends. Germline lookup yields CDR1 SGHVS and CDR2 FQNEAQ. The CDR3 reads CASRSRGRRNTEAFF. CDR3 nucleotides: TGTGCCAGCAGATCCCGGGGGCGGCGGAACACTGAAGCTTTCTTT.

This clonotype was observed a few times. This rearrangement joins TRBV5-1 to TRBJ1-1, with 10 bases identical to TRBD1. V was pared by 4 bases and J by 4 bases, with 13 bases of the junction left unmatched. CDR3 size: 17 residues. CDR1 and CDR2 from the germline V gene are SGHRS and YFSETQ. CDR3 region: CASSLLPTGQGGTEAFF. The CDR3 nucleotides are TGCGCCAGCAGCCTACTCCCGACCGGACAGGGGGGCACTGAAGCTTTCTTT.

This clonotype has a count of ten or more. The chain links TRBV27 to TRBJ2-1, with 11 bases identical to TRBD2. Trimming at V came to 5 bases and at J to 9 bases, leaving 6 bases not matched to a gene. Germline CDR1 reads MNHEY; CDR2 reads SMNVEV (reference sequence). CDR3 length: 14 amino acids. The CDR3 nucleotides are TGTGCCAGCAGTCAACTAGCGGGAGTAAGTGAGCAGTTCTTC. This gives the protein CASSQLAGVSEQFF.

Comments on this clonotype: A much larger clone differs by one base, so this may be a read error. V gene TRBV27 combines with J gene TRBJ2-5; TRBD1 agrees at 8 bases. Germline loops: CDR1 MNHEY, CDR2 SMNVEV (reference sequence). This CDR3 has 13 amino acids. CDR3 loop: CASLGQGAKTKYF. The CDR3 coding sequence is TGTGCCAGCCTGGGGCAGGGGGCAAAGACCAAGTACTTC.

This clonotype was seen at least ten times. The rearrangement links TRBV29-1 to TRBJ2-5; D ambiguous. Germline CDR1 SQVTM, CDR2 ANQGSEA. V lost 7 bases, J lost 0 bases, and 9 bases lay in between. The CDR3 covers 12 residues. This chain's CDR3 is CSATKNQETQYF. Written as DNA, the CDR3 is TGCAGCGCCACGAAGAACCAAGAGACCCAGTACTTC.

This clonotype was recorded at least ten times. V is TRBV6-2 or TRBV6-3 and J is TRBJ1-1; 8 bases map to TRBD1. The ends lost 8 bases at V and 1 base at J; junction bases unmatched: 6. The germline V gene encodes CDR1 MNHEY and CDR2 SVGEGT. This CDR3 spans 14 amino acids. CDR3 nucleotides: TGTGCCAGCGCAAAGACAGGGGCGAACACTGAAGCTTTCTTT. Translated, it gives CASAKTGANTEAFF.

This clonotype showed up many times. The chain couples TRBV30 to TRBJ2-7, with TRBD1 matching 7 bases. Germline loops: CDR1 GTSNPN, CDR2 SVGIG (reference sequence). The CDR3 runs to 14 residues. J gave up 6 bases and V 0 bases, and 8 bases lay outside the gene matches. CDR3: CAWSVDDRASEQYF. As DNA, the CDR3 is TGTGCCTGGAGTGTGGACGACAGGGCGTCCGAGCAGTACTTC.

This clonotype was picked up a small number of times. The rearrangement uses TRBV12-3 or TRBV12-4 and TRBJ2-7; D might be TRBD1 or TRBD2, each matching 6 bases. This CDR3 is 15 amino acids long. V gave up 7 bases and J gave up 7 bases, with 23 bases separating them. In DNA, the CDR3 is TGTGCCAGCACCCGGGGGCGGGGAGAAGCGGAAGAGCAGTACTTC. Its protein product is CASTRGRGEAEEQYF.

This clonotype was recorded many times. The V and J genes are TRBV2 and TRBJ2-7, with 7 bases matching TRBD1. The V segment lost 3 bases and the J segment 4 bases; nucleotides outside the gene matches: 9. The CDR3 totals 15 residues. Germline CDR1 SNHLY, CDR2 FYNNEI. CDR3 bases: TGTGCCAGCAGTGATGGGCAGGGGGATCAGTACGAGCAGTACTTC. It is translated as CASSDGQGDQYEQYF. Full variable domain (outside the CDR3, taken from reference TRBV2 and TRBJ2-7): EPEVTQTPSHQVTQMGQEVILRCVPISNHLYFYWYRQILGQKVEFLVSFYNNEISEKSEIFDDQFSVERPDGSNFTLKIRSTKLEDSAMYFCASSDGQGDQYEQYFGPGTRLTVT.

This clonotype appeared many times. The gene calls are TRBV4-1 and TRBJ2-7, with D perhaps TRBD1 (5 bases). CDR3 length: 14 residues. CDR1 MGHRA and CDR2 YSYEKL come from the germline V gene. The V and J ends lost 1 base and 4 bases respectively, with 11 bases between them. CDR3 loop: CASSQGLRAYEQYF. CDR3 nucleotides: TGCGCCAGCAGCCAAGGTCTCAGGGCGTACGAGCAGTACTTC.

This clonotype was recorded at least ten times. This rearrangement joins TRBV20-1 to TRBJ1-1; D unresolved. With 1 base removed from V and 4 bases from J, the gap between germline ends came to 16 bases. CDR3 length: 15 amino acids. Germline values: CDR1 DFQATT, CDR2 SNEGSKA (reference sequence). The CDR3 sequence is CSARGTLVFGTEAFF. DNA for the CDR3: TGCAGTGCTAGAGGCACTTTGGTGTTTGGCACTGAAGCTTTCTTT.

This clonotype was observed many times. The rearrangement joins TRBV28 to TRBJ1-1; D uncertain. CDR3 size: 17 residues. Germline lookup yields CDR1 MDHEN and CDR2 SYDVKM. V was cut by 3 bases and J by 4 bases, with 21 bases left in between. The CDR3 here is CASSFYLILRQSTEAFF. The CDR3 region has the DNA TGTGCCAGCAGTTTCTACCTAATACTCAGGCAATCCACTGAAGCTTTCTTT.

This clonotype was seen many times. V is TRBV28 and J is TRBJ1-1; the D gene is possibly TRBD1 (5 bases). The CDR3 length is 17 residues. Trimming pared 6 bases from V and 0 bases from J, leaving 20 bases between. Germline V gene lookup returns CDR1 MDHEN and CDR2 SYDVKM. CDR3 sequence (DNA): TGTGCCAGCAGACCTATGACAGATGTTTCCTTGAACACTGAAGCTTTCTTT. Amino acid sequence: CASRPMTDVSLNTEAFF.

CDR3 loop: CASRHTGEETQYF. CDR3 nucleotides: TGTGCCAGCAGGCATACAGGGGAAGAGACCCAGTACTTC. The chain links TRBV6-1 to TRBJ2-5, with 7 bases aligning to TRBD1. From germline, CDR1 is MNHNS and CDR2 SASEGT. V shed 6 bases and J 3 bases; nucleotides not matched to a gene: 4. This CDR3 is built from 13 residues.